This T cell receptor (beta chain) appears in the sequencing data of a study of neoadjuvant nivolumab and ipilimumab in lung cancer (dated by TCRdb to the early 2020s). General notes on the study: In the NEOSTAR trial, nivolumab was administered intravenously at 3 mg/kg on days 1, 15 and 29, and the combination arm also received ipilimumab 1 mg/kg on day 1 only. TCR repertoires in pretherapy (baseline) peripheral blood were compared with TCR repertoires in tumors resected at surgery after neoadjuvant immune checkpoint blockade. In the trial, around 42 patients with operable NSCLC were treated, of whom approximately 23 were randomized to nivolumab monotherapy and around 20 to nivolumab plus ipilimumab. Matched pretherapy and resected tumor pairs were analyzed for seven patients, of whom four received nivolumab and three received nivolumab plus ipilimumab. The primary endpoint of the trial was the rate of major pathologic response (MPR) in the intention-to-treat population of each study arm. Broader findings and caveats from the paper: From pretherapy to surgery, increases in tumor T-cell richness and clonality were observed in three of three dual-therapy tumors but in only two of four nivolumab-treated tumors. No significant correlation was found between TCR clonality and pathologic tumor regression, and only a single major-pathologic-response sample was available for the analysis of TCR clonality versus pathologic tumor regression. Greater TCR richness and clonality were observed in resected tumors than in tumor-adjacent uninvolved lung, and increases were observed in more dual-therapy-treated tumors. TCR sequencing was performed in a small number of samples. Pretherapy blood TCR richness correlated positively with richness in tumors resected after neoadjuvant therapy (Spearman R ≈ 0.8).

Concerning this clone itself: What this receptor recognizes is not known. Base qualities are not provided; no much larger clone lies one nucleotide away.

This specimen's time point label, interpreted: at surgical resection after neoadjuvant nivolumab +/- ipilimumab. Samples came from the phase 2 randomized NEOSTAR trial, which tested neoadjuvant nivolumab or nivolumab plus ipilimumab followed by surgery in operable NSCLC. At resection, uninvolved lung adjacent to the tumor was collected to act as a matched non-tumor comparison for the TCR repertoires of resected tumors. Library prep was done by the immunoSEQ multiplex PCR assay. For the original study's pipeline: Repertoires were summarized by richness and clonality, and significantly expanded and contracted clones were identified between pre- and post-therapy samples. TCRdb took this table from immuneACCESS and kept in-frame rearrangements with V and J called. Such tables lack part of the clones; where checked against another copy, unresolved V genes explain under half of the gap, and the rest is unexplained. Clone size and V and J calls were adopted from that table, with D and trimming inferred from the DNA. This sample has 6,500 to 9,000 clones in its table, and around 75% of those were observed once. Under 8.5% of the sample belongs to the ten largest clones.

This sample comprised adjacent normal lung tissue, obtained after neoadjuvant nivolumab, alone or with ipilimumab, at or shortly before surgery. This clonotype originated in an adult with non-small cell lung cancer.

CDR3 region: CASSRKDRPNTEAFF. The nucleotides are TGTGCCAGCAGCCGAAAGGACAGACCGAACACTGAAGCTTTCTTT. The V and J genes are TRBV9 and TRBJ1-1; the D segment could be TRBD1, given 6 matching bases. CDR1 is given as SGDLS and CDR2 as YYNGEE, both from the germline V gene. V loses 4 bases, J loses 1 base, and the germline ends lie 14 bases apart. The CDR3 runs 15 amino acids, cysteine and phenylalanine included. Just CDR3 DNA is preserved here, 45 bases in frame from base 1.